The clone carrying this T cell receptor beta chain was seen a few times. Its specificity is not known. This record belongs to a study of shared clonotypes between healthy human individuals. About the research overall: Three plates each covered CD4 naive and memory; CD8 naive two, CD8 memory one.

Study outcomes and limitations: In contrast to clonotypes shared by all four donors, non-shared clonotypes had lower generation probabilities. When naive CD4 clonotypes were compared across several donors, around 5% were shared.

Per the original data handling: Filtering of immunoSEQ junctional sequences could not match full-length read filtering. The protocol was immunoSEQ multiplex PCR, while the TCRdb copy is restricted to in-frame clones and leaves out a portion. V, J and clone size are taken as reported in that table, and D and trimming were inferred from the DNA itself. The sample carries 190,000 or so clones, approximately 70% recorded once. CDR3 length: 15 residues. Trimming removed 3 bases from V and 2 bases from J, with 14 bases in between. In germline, CDR1 is MNHEY, CDR2 SMNVEV (reference sequence). The V and J genes are TRBV27 and TRBJ2-7, with D perhaps TRBD2 (5 bases). This sequence was found in a young man in good health. Sequencing was done on a sample of memory CD4+ T cells sorted from blood. The subset here: CD45RA-negative fraction. For the CDR3, the DNA is TGTGCCAGCAGTTTGGTGAGCGGAAGGACCTACGAGCAGTACTTC. Its protein is CASSLVSGRTYEQYF.